This TCR beta chain was observed in a study of cytomegalovirus exposure and HLA in healthy donors. Details on this clone: The antigen is undetermined.

Both 60 Vbeta primers and 13 Jbeta primers went into the PCR. Original analysis: An analysis that came later counted 80 million or so unique TCR beta chains, some 11 million shared. TCRdb keeps only in-frame clones here, not all; method: immunoSEQ multiplex PCR. The D gene and trimming were derived from the DNA, and the V and J assignments and clone size from that table. Among around 210,000 clones listed, about three quarters were seen once. Germline CDR1 is SNHLY and CDR2 is FYNNEI. V trimming: 4 bases; J trimming: 5 bases; junction bases outside the gene matches: 7. The CDR3 contains 15 residues. Study-level results: Published work reported that the classifier diagnosed cytomegalovirus status with high specificity and sensitivity.

The sequenced sample consisted of PBMCs. This chain joins TRBV2 and TRBJ2-2; 7 bases are a match to TRBD2. This TCR was recovered from a boy between 10 and 17 years old in good health and CMV-seronegative. DNA of the CDR3: TGTGCCAGCAGTGTGCGGCAGGGAGGGACCGGGGAGCTGTTTTTT. Its protein product is CASSVRQGGTGELFF.